One sample yielded the 26 T cell receptor beta chains listed below, sequenced in a study of CD8 T cells in Susac syndrome. When the RNA was reverse transcribed, random hexamers were used with an input of roughly 0.5 to 1 ug. MiXCR, applied by TCRdb to the immunoSEQ multiplex PCR reads, yields one record per CDR3 protein. The table lists 130,000 or so distinct CDR3 sequences, roughly 80% of them singletons. The sequenced sample was CD8+ T cells from PBMCs. These receptors all come from a human donor with multiple sclerosis.

The V and J genes are TRBV9 and TRBJ1-3; D call uncertain. Trimming took 0 bases from V and 2 from J, leaving 15 bases between them. Germline loops: CDR1 SGDLS, CDR2 YYNGEE. The CDR3 is 17 residues long. The chain's CDR3 is CASSVENGEEAGNTIYF. In DNA form, the CDR3 reads TGTGCCAGCAGCGTAGAGAATGGGGAAGAAGCTGGAAACACCATATATTTT.

V usage is TRBV6-5 and J usage is TRBJ1-2; D call uncertain. The CDR3 is 13 residues long. Germline lookup yields CDR1 MNHEY and CDR2 SVGAGI. The V and J ends lost 2 bases and 4 bases respectively, with 8 bases between them. The CDR3: CASSYGQAYGYTF. The CDR3 coding sequence is TGTGCCAGCAGTTACGGGCAGGCCTATGGCTACACCTTC.

The sample holds a few counts of this clonotype. The chain recombines TRBV4-1 with TRBJ1-2, with D perhaps matching TRBD1 (5 bases). The length of the CDR3 is 14 residues. Germline loops: CDR1 MGHRA, CDR2 YSYEKL. Trimming took 1 base from V and 6 from J, leaving 12 bases between them. The CDR3 nucleotides are TGCGCCAGCAGCCAAGTTAAAGGGGTCCATGGCTACACCTTC. Protein: CASSQVKGVHGYTF.

The chain recombines TRBV30 with TRBJ2-1; a weak D match, TRBD2 (5 bases). This CDR3 spans 16 amino acids. The V and J ends lost 3 bases and 0 bases respectively, with 15 bases between them. Looked up from germline, CDR1 is GTSNPN and CDR2 is SVGIG (reference sequence). The CDR3: CAWRAFAGSSYNEQFF. The CDR3 DNA reads TGTGCCTGGAGGGCTTTCGCGGGTAGCTCCTACAATGAGCAGTTCTTC.

The genes are TRBV7-3 and TRBJ1-1; 7 bases match TRBD1. The CDR3 extends over 15 amino acids. V was pared by 2 bases and J by 1 base, with 4 bases of the junction left unmatched. Germline assignment: CDR1 SGHTA and CDR2 FQGTGA. CDR3 nucleotide sequence: TGTGCCAGCAGCTTAGTCAGGGGGACGAACACTGAAGCTTTCTTT. Its translation: CASSLVRGTNTEAFF.

The chain employs TRBV30 and TRBJ1-1; no clear D gene. This CDR3 is built from 12 residues. Between the trimmed V and J ends, which lost 1 base and 5 bases, there was a span of 8 bases. Germline V gene lookup returns CDR1 GTSNPN and CDR2 SVGIG (reference sequence). The CDR3 DNA reads TGTGCCTGGAGTGATGTACGGACTGAAGCTTTCTTT. Its protein is CAWSDVRTEAFF.

V is TRBV4-3 and J is TRBJ2-1; the match to TRBD1 covers 7 bases. Germline V gene data show CDR1 as LGHNA and CDR2 as YSLEER. V lost 3 bases and J lost 0; bases outside the gene matches: 14. This CDR3 spans 19 amino acids. Here the CDR3 reads CASSQVAFQGESSYNEQFF. In DNA form, the CDR3 reads TGCGCCAGCAGCCAGGTTGCCTTTCAGGGGGAGAGCTCCTACAATGAGCAGTTCTTC.

The V and J genes are TRBV27 and TRBJ1-2, with D possibly TRBD1 on 6 matching bases. Germline CDR1 is MNHEY and CDR2 is SMNVEV (reference sequence). Trimming removed 6 bases at V and 3 bases at J, with 11 bases between. The CDR3 spans 13 residues. CDR3 in DNA: TGTGCCAGCAGAGGACAGCTAGACTATGGCTACACCTTC. It codes for CASRGQLDYGYTF.

The V and J genes are TRBV24-1 and TRBJ1-1; a weak D match, TRBD1 (5 bases). This CDR3 spans 15 amino acids. CDR1 and CDR2 from the germline V gene are KGHDR and SFDVKD. Trimming left V 3 bases short and J 3 bases short, with 13 bases between. In nucleotides, the CDR3 is TGTGCCACCAGTGATGGGGTGCGAGGGGACACTGAAGCTTTCTTT. Residues: CATSDGVRGDTEAFF.

This chain joins TRBV7-9 and TRBJ2-1; possible D gene TRBD2, 6 bases. Trimming took 1 base from V and 7 from J, leaving 20 bases between them. This CDR3 comprises 17 residues. The germline V gene has CDR1 SEHNR and CDR2 FQNEAQ (reference sequence). Written as DNA, the CDR3 is TGTGCCAGCAGCTTAGTTGTGGGGACTTGGGACCCTAATGAGCAGTTCTTC. This translates into CASSLVVGTWDPNEQFF.

V gene TRBV27 combines with J gene TRBJ2-1, with D maybe TRBD2 (6 bases). The V and J ends lost 3 bases and 2 bases respectively, with 11 bases between them. Germline CDR1 MNHEY, CDR2 SMNVEV (reference sequence). CDR3 size: 15 residues. CDR3 protein: CASSLSGFPYNEQFF. CDR3 DNA sequence: TGTGCCAGCAGTTTGAGCGGGTTCCCCTACAATGAGCAGTTCTTC.

This chain joins TRBV28 and TRBJ1-6; D call uncertain. Trimming took 6 bases from V and 9 from J, leaving 15 bases between them. CDR1 and CDR2 (germline): MDHEN, SYDVKM. The CDR3 runs 14 residues. DNA for the CDR3: TGTGCCAGCAGATGGATGGGAGGCGGTTCACCCCTCCACTTT. Translation gives CASRWMGGGSPLHF.

The rearrangement links TRBV12-3 or TRBV12-4 to TRBJ1-1; D remains unclear. Trimming took 10 bases from V and 1 from J, leaving 10 bases between them. This CDR3 has 12 amino acids. The CDR3 loop is CATEEENTEAFF. CDR3 sequence (DNA): TGTGCCACGGAGGAGGAGAACACTGAAGCTTTCTTT.

The gene calls are TRBV19 and TRBJ2-3; 11 bases map to TRBD2. V trimming: 10 bases; J trimming: 5 bases; junction bases outside the gene matches: 5. The CDR3 consists of 13 residues. Germline values: CDR1 LNHDA, CDR2 SQIVND (reference sequence). This chain's CDR3 is CAISGRAGDTQYF. CDR3 DNA sequence: TGTGCCATTAGCGGGAGGGCCGGAGATACGCAGTATTTT.

This clonotype showed up just a few times. This chain uses TRBV11-2 with TRBJ2-7, with 11 bases that match TRBD2. The V gene's germline CDR1 is SGHAT and CDR2 FQNNGV. Trimming cost V 3 bases and J 2 bases; bases outside gene matches: 3. This CDR3 has 15 amino acids. The CDR3 DNA reads TGTGCCAGCAGCTTGGGACTAGCGGAGGCCTACGAGCAGTACTTC. Protein: CASSLGLAEAYEQYF.

The gene calls are TRBV9 and TRBJ1-1; D unresolved. V lost 3 bases and J 3 bases, leaving 6 bases between the germline ends. The CDR3 loop spans 12 amino acids. Germline CDR1 reads SGDLS; CDR2 reads YYNGEE. The CDR3 loop reads CASSDVDTEAFF. DNA of the CDR3: TGTGCCAGCAGCGACGTGGACACTGAAGCTTTCTTT.

J is TRBJ1-1 and V is TRBV20-1, with a weak D call TRBD1 (5 bases). CDR3 length: 13 amino acids. Germline CDR1 and CDR2: DFQATT and SNEGSKA (reference sequence). Trimming stripped 6 bases from V and 1 base from J, with 12 bases between. The CDR3 DNA is TGCAGTGCCGGGGGGGAGACGAACACTGAAGCTTTCTTT. It specifies CSAGGETNTEAFF.

V gene TRBV6-2 or TRBV6-3 combines with J gene TRBJ2-1, with unresolved D. The CDR3 loop spans 14 amino acids. V lost 2 bases, J lost 5 bases, and 10 bases lay in between. CDR1 and CDR2 (germline): MNHEY, SVGEGT. CDR3 in DNA: TGTGCCAGCAGTTACCCCACAGAGGACAATGAGCAGTTCTTC. As protein: CASSYPTEDNEQFF.

The chain's CDR3 is CASSSRTSGGGEDNEQFF. The DNA for the CDR3 is TGTGCCAGCAGCTCTAGGACTAGCGGGGGAGGAGAGGACAATGAGCAGTTCTTC. The gene calls are TRBV5-8 and TRBJ2-1; the match to TRBD2 covers 13 bases. V gave up 3 bases and J gave up 5 bases; unmatched junction bases: 11. Germline values: CDR1 SGHTS, CDR2 YDEGEE. The CDR3 has 18 amino acids. The complete variable domain, with remaining parts taken from reference TRBV5-8 and TRBJ2-1, reads EAGVTQSPTHLIKTRGQQATLRCSPISGHTSVYWYQQALGLGLQFLLWYDEGEERNRGNFPPRFSGRQFPNYSSELNVNALELEDSALYLCASSSRTSGGGEDNEQFFGPGTRLTVL.

The CDR3 DNA is TGTGCCAGCAGCTTATGGACAGGGCCTTACACTGAAGCTTTCTTT. It translates to CASSLWTGPYTEAFF. The rearrangement links TRBV7-9 to TRBJ1-1; 8 nucleotides match TRBD1. This CDR3 region has 15 residues. V lost 2 bases and J lost 3; bases outside the gene matches: 5. Germline CDR1 reads SEHNR; CDR2 reads FQNEAQ (reference sequence).

This chain connects TRBV4-3 to TRBJ1-2, with TRBD1 matching 7 bases. CDR3 length: 16 residues. The germline CDR1 and CDR2 sequences are LGHNA and YSLEER. Trimming at V came to 3 bases and at J to 8 bases, leaving 15 bases not matched to a gene. CDR3: CASSQNYRGYLGGYTF. Here the CDR3 DNA reads TGCGCCAGCAGCCAGAATTACAGGGGTTATTTGGGAGGCTACACCTTC.

This chain connects TRBV7-9 to TRBJ1-1; the D is unclear. Germline lookup yields CDR1 SEHNR and CDR2 FQNEAQ (reference sequence). CDR3 length: 15 amino acids. With 3 bases removed from V and 6 bases from J, the gap between germline ends came to 17 bases. As DNA, the CDR3 is TGTGCCAGCAGCTTTAGTGTAGGGCTTAGCGCTGAAGCTTTCTTT. It yields the protein CASSFSVGLSAEAFF.

The rearrangement links TRBV19 to TRBJ1-1; no firm D call. Germline CDR1 and CDR2: LNHDA and SQIVND (reference sequence). This CDR3 comprises 11 residues. Trimming removed 8 bases from V and 4 bases from J, with 8 bases in between. CDR3 sequence (DNA): TGTGCCAGTCATACTATCACTGAAGCTTTCTTT. It is translated as CASHTITEAFF.

The V call is TRBV11-2, the J call TRBJ2-7; D may be TRBD2 (5 bases). V gave up 2 bases and J gave up 3 bases, with 17 bases separating them. Germline-derived CDR1 and CDR2 are SGHAT and FQNNGV. This CDR3 is built from 16 residues. The CDR3 loop reads CASSLKAASVFYEQYF. In DNA, the CDR3 is TGTGCCAGCAGCTTAAAAGCGGCCAGCGTCTTCTACGAGCAGTACTTC.

The V gene is TRBV2, the J gene TRBJ1-4; D gene uncertain. The germline V gene encodes CDR1 SNHLY and CDR2 FYNNEI. V lost 4 bases, J lost 8 bases, and 11 bases lay in between. The CDR3 spans 13 residues. The CDR3 bases are TGTGCCAGCAGTGTGTTCAGCGGCGAAAAACTGTTTTTT. Its protein product is CASSVFSGEKLFF.

This CDR3 reads CATSSTKLYSNQPQHF. CDR3 sequence (DNA): TGTGCCACCAGCAGTACGAAGCTTTATAGCAATCAGCCCCAGCATTTT. V gene TRBV15 combines with J gene TRBJ1-5; D uncertain. Trimming cost V 3 bases and J 0 bases, with 12 bases left between them. The CDR3 sequence is 16 residues long. Germline V lookup: CDR1 LNHNV, CDR2 YYDKDF (reference sequence). The full variable domain, rest sourced from reference TRBV15 and TRBJ1-5, is DAMVIQNPRYQVTQFGKPVTLSCSQTLNHNVMYWYQQKSSQAPKLLFHYYDKDFNNEADTPDNFQSRRPNTSFCFLDIRSPGLGDTAMYLCATSSTKLYSNQPQHFGDGTRLSIL.